Presented here are 2 T cell receptor beta chains from one specimen sequenced in a study of STAT3 mutations in large granular lymphocyte leukemia. Study-wide results and limits: Every T-cell large granular lymphocyte leukemia patient had at least one immunodominant TCR beta clonotype.

Antigens for these TCRs are unknown. The data were produced by immunoSEQ multiplex PCR, yet TCRdb's version contains in-frame clones alone and is incomplete. The table includes more than 9,500 clones, 76% detected once. The specimen was peripheral blood mononuclear cells. The receptors derive from a man aged 55 to 70 with T-cell large granular lymphocyte leukemia. Some clones in this sample may be carry-over from other donors' samples.

The chain employs TRBV5-4 and TRBJ2-2, with D possibly matching TRBD2 (5 bases). The V and J ends lost 3 bases and 7 bases respectively, with 13 bases between them. Looked up from germline, CDR1 is SGHNT and CDR2 is YYREEE (reference sequence). This CDR3 has 14 amino acids. The CDR3 loop reads CASSYGLAGGELFF. Written as DNA, the CDR3 is TGTGCCAGCAGCTACGGCCTAGCCGGCGGGGAGCTGTTTTTT.

The chain employs TRBV4-2 and TRBJ1-5, with D unresolved. The CDR3 spans 14 residues. Germline V gene sequence: CDR1 LGHNA, CDR2 YNFKEQ. V dropped 1 base and J dropped 1 base, with 5 bases sitting between them. The CDR3 sequence: CASSQAGSNQPQHF. CDR3 sequence (DNA): TGTGCCAGCAGCCAAGCGGGGAGCAATCAGCCCCAGCATTTT.